The 32 T cell receptor beta chains in this list originate from one sample, sequenced in a study of early T cells in non-severe SARS-CoV-2 infection. TCRdb processed the 5' RACE reads anew with MiXCR; each CDR3 protein has one entry. Of roughly 67,000 distinct CDR3 sequences in the sample, 11% were seen once. Sequenced input: whole blood. These receptors were obtained from an adult who was a healthcare worker with PCR-confirmed SARS-CoV-2 infection or an uninfected control (not recorded which).

The CDR3 DNA reads TGTGCCAGCAGTTTAAAAGCGCCTTCCTACGAGCAGTACTTC. The encoded protein is CASSLKAPSYEQYF. This chain uses TRBV12-3 or TRBV12-4 with TRBJ2-7; no firm D call. V lost 2 bases and J lost 1, with 9 bases in between. The CDR3 consists of 14 residues.

This clonotype was observed many times. The chain combines TRBV29-1 with TRBJ2-1; either TRBD1 or TRBD2 may fit D (5 bases each). V shed 0 bases and J shed 5 bases, with 20 bases lying between them. There are 17 residues in the CDR3. Germline V gene data show CDR1 as SQVTM and CDR2 as ANQGSEA. The CDR3 loop is CSVEDPRSRRGDNEQFF. The DNA of the CDR3 is TGCAGCGTTGAAGATCCGCGCAGTAGGAGAGGGGACAATGAGCAGTTCTTC.

This clonotype was seen at least ten times. The rearrangement uses TRBV20-1 and TRBJ2-1, with 8 bases that match TRBD1. Germline CDR1 reads DFQATT; CDR2 reads SNEGSKA (reference sequence). The CDR3 has 14 residues. The trim removed 6 bases at V and 3 bases at J, leaving 7 bases unmatched. Written as DNA, the CDR3 is TGCAGTGCGGACAGGGAAGAGGTCTACAATGAGCAGTTCTTC. It translates to CSADREEVYNEQFF.

V is TRBV11-2 and J is TRBJ2-2; TRBD1 aligns across 7 bases. This CDR3 comprises 13 residues. V shed 4 bases, J shed 6 bases, and the junction held 2 bases outside the gene matches. Per the germline V gene, CDR1 is SGHAT and CDR2 is FQNNGV. The CDR3 DNA reads TGTGCCAGCAGCTCAAGGGGGCCCGGGGAGCTGTTTTTT. As protein: CASSSRGPGELFF.

This clonotype was observed many times. The genes are TRBV6-6 and TRBJ2-1, with TRBD1 matching 7 bases. Unmatched junction bases numbered 15, after V lost 5 bases and J lost 8 bases. CDR3 length equals 16 residues. Germline V gene data show CDR1 as MNHNY and CDR2 as SVGAGI (reference sequence). DNA for the CDR3: TGTGCCAGCAGTCCGTACAGGGGCTTAAGGGACGATGAGCAGTTCTTC. Amino acids: CASSPYRGLRDDEQFF.

This clonotype appeared a single time. This sequence joins TRBV28 and TRBJ2-3; 7 positions match TRBD1. Germline V gene data show CDR1 as MDHEN and CDR2 as SYDVKM. The CDR3 is 17 amino acids. V lost 3 bases and J lost 2; bases outside the gene matches: 11. The CDR3, as DNA: TGTGCCAGCAGTTTCGGCCTCCGCGACAGGGACACAGATACGCAGTATTTT. This translates into CASSFGLRDRDTDTQYF.

This clonotype was seen repeatedly, ten times or more. The genes are TRBV20-1 and TRBJ2-3, with TRBD1 identical over 8 bases. Germline CDR1 and CDR2: DFQATT and SNEGSKA (reference sequence). The CDR3 loop spans 13 amino acids. The V gene end was trimmed by 5 bases and the J gene end by 8 bases; junction bases not matched to a gene: 9. The chain's CDR3 is CSAEETGVGTQYF. The CDR3 DNA sequence: TGCAGTGCTGAAGAGACAGGGGTTGGTACGCAGTATTTT.

J is TRBJ1-2 and V is TRBV11-2; unclear D gene. Trimming stripped 4 bases from V and 5 bases from J, with 20 bases between. Germline V gene sequence: CDR1 SGHAT, CDR2 FQNNGV. This CDR3 spans 16 amino acids. The CDR3: CASSYPHSGVMYGYTF. CDR3 DNA sequence: TGTGCCAGCAGCTACCCGCATTCCGGAGTAATGTATGGCTACACCTTC.

This clonotype has only a few counts. This rearrangement joins TRBV28 to TRBJ2-1; 10 nucleotides match TRBD2. The trim removed 5 bases at V and 4 bases at J, leaving 11 bases unmatched. CDR3 size: 17 residues. CDR1 is MDHEN, CDR2 SYDVKM, per germline. CDR3 nucleotides: TGTGCCAGCAGTACCGCTCATCAGGGACTAGCGTACAATGAGCAGTTCTTC. Amino acids: CASSTAHQGLAYNEQFF.

CDR3 DNA sequence: TGCAGTGCTAGATTGGGCAGTTCTCACACTGAAGCTTTCTTT. Translating it yields CSARLGSSHTEAFF. This chain joins TRBV20-1 and TRBJ1-1; D unresolved. Per germline, CDR1 DFQATT and CDR2 SNEGSKA (reference sequence). The germline V and J ends were trimmed by 2 bases and 3 bases, with 13 bases remaining between them. The CDR3 consists of 14 residues.

In this sample, this clonotype turned up a few times. V usage is TRBV28 and J usage is TRBJ2-1, with 8 bases aligning to TRBD2. The CDR3 sequence is 16 residues long. CDR1 is MDHEN and CDR2 is SYDVKM in the germline V gene. V was pared by 6 bases and J by 2 bases, with 9 bases of the junction left unmatched. The CDR3 reads CASSLKLAGPYNEQFF. The CDR3 DNA is TGTGCCAGCAGCCTCAAATTAGCGGGACCCTACAATGAGCAGTTCTTC.

This clonotype has a count of ten or more. The chain employs TRBV5-1 and TRBJ1-2, with a weak D call TRBD1 (5 bases). V lost 4 bases, J lost 5 bases, and 21 bases lay in between. Germline CDR1 is SGHRS and CDR2 is YFSETQ. The CDR3 consists of 16 residues. Here the CDR3 reads CASSVVTQGPVYGYTF. CDR3 DNA: TGCGCCAGCAGCGTGGTCACTCAGGGCCCAGTTTATGGCTACACCTTC.

The sample holds a few counts of this clonotype. This CDR3 reads CASSYSSGGPWTGELFF. The CDR3 coding sequence is TGTGCCAGCAGTTACTCTAGCGGGGGGCCGTGGACCGGGGAGCTGTTTTTT. The rearrangement uses TRBV6-2 or TRBV6-3 and TRBJ2-2, with 10 bases matching TRBD2. Trimming cost V 0 bases and J 5 bases; bases outside gene matches: 6. CDR3 length: 17 residues. Per the germline V gene, CDR1 is MNHEY and CDR2 is SVGEGT.

This clonotype was recorded a few times. This chain connects TRBV7-6 to TRBJ2-1, with D uncertain. V lost 1 base and J 5 bases, leaving 9 bases between the germline ends. In germline, CDR1 is SGHVS, CDR2 FNYEAQ. The CDR3 runs 14 residues. The CDR3 loop is CASSLGGADNEQFF. The DNA of the CDR3 is TGTGCCAGCAGCTTAGGGGGTGCAGACAATGAGCAGTTCTTC.

This clonotype was recorded at least ten times. The chain combines TRBV3-1 with TRBJ2-3; 11 bases agree with TRBD1. This CDR3 is 17 amino acids long. V shed 0 bases, J shed 4 bases, and the junction held 6 bases outside the gene matches. Germline loops: CDR1 LGHDT, CDR2 YNNKEL (reference sequence). CDR3 loop: CASSQDERTGGPDTQYF. Here the CDR3 DNA reads TGTGCCAGCAGCCAAGATGAACGGACAGGGGGCCCAGATACGCAGTATTTT.

This clonotype was detected ten times or more. The chain has TRBV7-9 and TRBJ2-7; the match to TRBD1 covers 7 bases. The ends lost 6 bases at V and 5 bases at J; junction bases unmatched: 4. Germline V lookup: CDR1 SEHNR, CDR2 FQNEAQ (reference sequence). CDR3 size: 12 residues. The CDR3 sequence is CASSPDRDEQYF. Here the CDR3 DNA reads TGTGCCAGCAGTCCAGACAGGGACGAGCAGTACTTC.

This chain links TRBV29-1 with TRBJ1-1, with D tentatively TRBD1 (5 bases). Germline V gives CDR1 SQVTM, CDR2 ANQGSEA. CDR3 size: 13 residues. The V and J ends lost 4 bases and 0 bases respectively, with 9 bases between them. In DNA, the CDR3 is TGCAGCGTTGCTGGGGGGATGAACACTGAAGCTTTCTTT. It yields the protein CSVAGGMNTEAFF.

This clonotype appeared a few times. The J gene is TRBJ1-1, the V gene TRBV12-3 or TRBV12-4, with a tentative D call TRBD1 (6 bases). Trimming took 5 bases from V and 1 from J, leaving 11 bases between them. The CDR3 runs 14 residues. Written as DNA, the CDR3 is TGTGCCAGCAGTCTTCAGACAGGGAACACTGAAGCTTTCTTT. This translates into CASSLQTGNTEAFF.

CDR3 DNA: TGCAGTGCTAGGTTAGCGGGAGGGGTCTATGAGCAGTTCTTC. Amino acid sequence: CSARLAGGVYEQFF. The genes are TRBV20-1 and TRBJ2-1; TRBD2 matches at 11 bases. From germline, CDR1 is DFQATT and CDR2 SNEGSKA (reference sequence). Trimming cost V 3 bases and J 8 bases; bases outside gene matches: 6. The CDR3 has 14 amino acids.

The V call is TRBV29-1, the J call TRBJ2-3; the D is unclear. CDR1 is SQVTM, CDR2 ANQGSEA, per germline. The ends were cut back, 7 bases at V and 5 bases at J, with 13 bases in the middle. The CDR3 totals 12 residues. The DNA of the CDR3 is TGCAGCGCCCGGATGCAAAGAGATACGCAGTATTTT. Translated: CSARMQRDTQYF.

There are many counts of this clonotype. This sequence joins TRBV20-1 and TRBJ1-1; possible D gene TRBD1, 6 bases. Germline V gives CDR1 DFQATT, CDR2 SNEGSKA (reference sequence). The germline V and J ends were trimmed by 3 bases and 6 bases, with 11 bases remaining between them. The CDR3 length is 12 residues. The CDR3 sequence: CSARFGGPEAFF. CDR3 DNA sequence: TGCAGTGCTAGGTTTGGGGGCCCTGAAGCTTTCTTT.

This clonotype was seen a handful of times. The chain combines TRBV12-3 or TRBV12-4 with TRBJ2-2, with TRBD1 matching 7 bases. CDR3 size: 13 residues. Unmatched junction bases numbered 3, after V lost 6 bases and J lost 5 bases. The CDR3 protein is CASRSQGTGELFF. The CDR3 coding sequence is TGTGCCAGCAGGTCACAGGGGACCGGGGAGCTGTTTTTT.

At least ten counts were recorded for this clonotype. J is TRBJ2-3 and V is TRBV18; D remains unclear. With 3 bases removed from V and 1 base from J, the gap between germline ends came to 2 bases. The CDR3 totals 12 residues. Germline loops: CDR1 KGHSH, CDR2 LQKENI. CDR3 nucleotide sequence: TGTGCCAGCTCACCTCGCACAGATACGCAGTATTTT. Protein: CASSPRTDTQYF.

The V call is TRBV7-9, the J call TRBJ2-1; weak D call: TRBD2 (6 bases). Deletions cut 4 bases from V and 1 base from J, with 11 bases between. Germline V gives CDR1 SEHNR, CDR2 FQNEAQ (reference sequence). The CDR3 runs 15 residues. The CDR3 DNA sequence: TGTGCCAGCAGCTCCCTCGGAGGGTCCTACAATGAGCAGTTCTTC. Amino acid sequence: CASSSLGGSYNEQFF.

This clonotype occurred a few times. The chain links TRBV5-5 to TRBJ2-3; D is unclear. V was shortened by 6 bases and J by 3 bases, with 14 bases between the two germline ends. Germline V gives CDR1 SGHKS, CDR2 YYEKEE (reference sequence). The CDR3 is 14 amino acids. This CDR3 is CASMYMGKTDTQYF. CDR3 nucleotide sequence: TGTGCCAGCATGTATATGGGAAAGACAGATACGCAGTATTTT.

This clonotype was seen repeatedly, ten times or more. This chain links TRBV6-2 or TRBV6-3 with TRBJ2-6; a weak D match, TRBD1 (6 bases). The V and J ends lost 5 bases and 0 bases respectively, with 8 bases between them. CDR1 is MNHEY, CDR2 SVGEGT, per germline. This CDR3 has 15 amino acids. CDR3 sequence reads: CASSARGSGANVLTF. Here the CDR3 DNA reads TGTGCCAGCAGTGCCAGGGGCTCTGGGGCCAACGTCCTGACTTTC.

Only a few counts were recorded for this clonotype. This sequence joins TRBV12-3 or TRBV12-4 and TRBJ2-1; 10 bases map to TRBD2. Trimming took 4 bases from V and 5 from J; bases not matched to a gene: 11. The CDR3 is 17 amino acids. The CDR3 reads CASSSRLAGTGHNEQFF. CDR3 sequence (DNA): TGTGCCAGCAGTTCCCGACTAGCGGGTACGGGTCACAATGAGCAGTTCTTC.

The genes are TRBV24-1 and TRBJ2-5, with TRBD2 matching 8 bases. This CDR3 spans 14 amino acids. CDR1 and CDR2 (germline): KGHDR, SFDVKD. V shed 9 bases, J shed 5 bases, and the junction held 10 bases outside the gene matches. This CDR3 reads CATGGLESSETQYF. The CDR3 bases are TGTGCCACCGGGGGACTAGAGTCTTCCGAGACCCAGTACTTC.

This clonotype was counted many times. This chain connects TRBV28 to TRBJ2-7; 13 bases are a match to TRBD2. With V trimmed by 3 bases and J by 6 bases, 2 bases remained unmatched. The CDR3 is 14 amino acids. CDR1 and CDR2 from the germline V gene are MDHEN and SYDVKM. CDR3 amino acids: CASSLGLAGSEQYF. The CDR3 DNA follows: TGTGCCAGCAGTTTGGGACTAGCGGGATCCGAGCAGTACTTC.

The rearrangement links TRBV6-5 to TRBJ1-6; no clear D gene. Germline V gene lookup returns CDR1 MNHEY and CDR2 SVGAGI. Trimming took off 8 bases at V and 10 bases at J, with 15 bases between the two ends. This CDR3 comprises 13 residues. The CDR3 reads CASGRVFWSPLHF. In DNA, the CDR3 is TGTGCCAGCGGACGGGTATTTTGGTCACCCCTCCACTTT.

This clonotype was seen many times. The chain joins TRBV18 to TRBJ1-1; D is perhaps TRBD1 (5 bases). V dropped 6 bases and J dropped 8 bases, with 13 bases sitting between them. The CDR3 runs to 12 residues. Germline V lookup: CDR1 KGHSH, CDR2 LQKENI. CDR3 DNA: TGTGCCAGCTCCCAGGGACGGTACGAAGCTTTCTTT. Residues: CASSQGRYEAFF.

CDR3: CASSTDLLYEQYF. Written as DNA, the CDR3 is TGTGCCAGCAGCACAGACCTCCTCTACGAGCAGTACTTC. V gene TRBV7-9 combines with J gene TRBJ2-7; D not resolved. V was pared by 5 bases and J by 3 bases, with 11 bases between. Germline CDR1 reads SEHNR; CDR2 reads FQNEAQ (reference sequence). The CDR3 covers 13 residues. The full variable domain, its missing parts supplied by reference TRBV7-9 and TRBJ2-7, is DTGVSQNPRHKITKRGQNVTFRCDPISEHNRLYWYRQTLGQGPEFLTYFQNEAQLEKSRLLSDRFSAERPKGSFSTLEIQRTEQGDSAMYLCASSTDLLYEQYFGPGTRLTVT.